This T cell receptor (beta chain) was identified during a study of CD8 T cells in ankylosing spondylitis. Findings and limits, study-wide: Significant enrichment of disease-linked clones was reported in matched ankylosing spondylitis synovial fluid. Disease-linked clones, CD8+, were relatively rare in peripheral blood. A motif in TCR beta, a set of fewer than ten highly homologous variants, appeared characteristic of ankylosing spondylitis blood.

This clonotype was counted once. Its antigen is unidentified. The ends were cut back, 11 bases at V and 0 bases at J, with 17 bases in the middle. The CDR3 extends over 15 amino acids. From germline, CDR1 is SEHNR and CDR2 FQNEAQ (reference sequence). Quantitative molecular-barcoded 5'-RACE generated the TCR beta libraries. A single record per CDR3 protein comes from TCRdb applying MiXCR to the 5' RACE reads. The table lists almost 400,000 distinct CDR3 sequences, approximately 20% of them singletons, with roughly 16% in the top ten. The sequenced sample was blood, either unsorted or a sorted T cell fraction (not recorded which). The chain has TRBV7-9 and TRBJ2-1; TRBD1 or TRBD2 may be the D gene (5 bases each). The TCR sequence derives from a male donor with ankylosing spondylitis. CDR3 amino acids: CAHTLGESSYNEQFF. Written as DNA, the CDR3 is TGTGCCCACACCCTAGGGGAGAGCTCCTACAATGAGCAGTTCTTC.